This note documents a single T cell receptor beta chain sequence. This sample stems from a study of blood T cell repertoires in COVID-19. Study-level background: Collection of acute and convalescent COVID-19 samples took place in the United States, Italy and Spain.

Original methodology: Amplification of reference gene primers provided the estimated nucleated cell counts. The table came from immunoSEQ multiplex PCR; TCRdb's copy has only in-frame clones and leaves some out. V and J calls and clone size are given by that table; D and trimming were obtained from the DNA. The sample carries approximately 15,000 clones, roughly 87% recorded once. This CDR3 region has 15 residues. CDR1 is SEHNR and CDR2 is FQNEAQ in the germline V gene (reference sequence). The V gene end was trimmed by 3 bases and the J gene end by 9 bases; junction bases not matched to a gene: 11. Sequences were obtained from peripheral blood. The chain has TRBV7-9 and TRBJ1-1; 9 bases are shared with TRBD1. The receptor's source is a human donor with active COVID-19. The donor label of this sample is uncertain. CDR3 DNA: TGTGCCAGCAGCTTGCTTAAAGGGACAGGGCGAAAAGCTTTCTTT. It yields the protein CASSLLKGTGRKAFF. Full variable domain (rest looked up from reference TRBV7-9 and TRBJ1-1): DTGVSQNPRHKITKRGQNVTFRCDPISEHNRLYWYRQTLGQGPEFLTYFQNEAQLEKSRLLSDRFSAERPKGSFSTLEIQRTEQGDSAMYLCASSLLKGTGRKAFFGQGTRLTVV.